A single sample gave rise to the 23 T cell receptor beta chains below, sequenced in a study of blood T cell repertoires in COVID-19 (TCRdb year 2020). Library preparation was by the immunoSEQ multiplex PCR assay. TCRdb carries this immuneACCESS record with in-frame sequences only. Its versions omit some clonotypes, under half of them owing to an unresolved V gene in the studies checked, with the rest unexplained. The table for this sample lists around 71,000 clones; about four fifths of them were counted only once. The ten largest clonotypes hold 25% to 30% of the sample. The sample consisted of peripheral blood. The receptor source for this set is a man between 65 and 80 years old with acute or convalescent COVID-19.

The chain carries TRBV6-5 and TRBJ2-7; 9 nucleotides agree with TRBD1. The CDR3 is made up of 14 amino acids. CDR1 MNHEY and CDR2 SVGAGI come from the germline V gene. Germline trimming cut 10 bases from V and 5 bases from J; bases unmatched to any gene: 12. The CDR3 DNA reads as TGTGCCACCCACCCCGGGGACAGGGTAAACGAGCAGTACTTC. Protein sequence: CATHPGDRVNEQYF.

This chain joins TRBV7-9 and TRBJ1-2; tentative D call: TRBD1 (6 bases). This CDR3 is 13 amino acids long. V was cut by 5 bases and J by 2 bases, with 9 bases left in between. Germline CDR1 reads SEHNR; CDR2 reads FQNEAQ (reference sequence). The CDR3 DNA reads as TGTGCCAGCAGCCCAGGGGCCAACTATGGCTACACCTTC. This sequence encodes CASSPGANYGYTF.

V usage is TRBV6-4 and J usage is TRBJ2-1; D gene unclear. CDR1 is MRHNA and CDR2 is SNTAGT in the germline V gene. Trimming left V 2 bases short and J 5 bases short, with 7 bases between. The length of the CDR3 is 13 residues. This CDR3 reads CASSDPIHNEQFF. Written as DNA, the CDR3 is TGTGCCAGCAGTGACCCAATCCACAATGAGCAGTTCTTC.

This chain links TRBV11-2 with TRBJ2-7, with 7 bases fitting TRBD2. CDR3 length: 15 residues. V was pared by 3 bases and J by 4 bases, with 9 bases of the junction left unmatched. Germline loops: CDR1 SGHAT, CDR2 FQNNGV. The CDR3 sequence: CASSFGSGFVYEQYF. The CDR3 DNA reads TGTGCCAGCAGCTTCGGTAGCGGGTTTGTGTACGAGCAGTACTTC.

The chain links TRBV24-1 to TRBJ2-5, with D tentatively TRBD2 (6 bases). Germline V gene data show CDR1 as KGHDR and CDR2 as SFDVKD. This CDR3 is 11 amino acids long. With 5 bases removed from V and 7 bases from J, the gap between germline ends came to 7 bases. The CDR3 here is CATSGGVTQYF. DNA for the CDR3: TGTGCCACCAGTGGGGGGGTGACCCAGTACTTC.

The chain is built from TRBV27 and TRBJ2-1, with 7 positions matching TRBD2. V was pared by 5 bases and J by 4 bases, with 5 bases of the junction left unmatched. CDR1 and CDR2 (germline): MNHEY, SMNVEV (reference sequence). The CDR3 extends over 14 amino acids. CDR3: CASSISGLYNEQFF. The CDR3 nucleotides are TGTGCCAGCAGTATTAGCGGGCTTTACAATGAGCAGTTCTTC.

V and J are TRBV19 and TRBJ1-2, with 12 bases identical to TRBD1. The CDR3 runs to 13 residues. V lost 6 bases and J lost 13; bases outside the gene matches: 9. Germline values: CDR1 LNHDA, CDR2 SQIVND (reference sequence). CDR3 protein: CASRPGQGAFCTF. As DNA, the CDR3 is TGTGCCAGTAGACCGGGACAGGGGGCTTTCTGCACCTTC.

The V and J genes are TRBV9 and TRBJ2-1; TRBD2 aligns across 7 bases. This CDR3 contains 16 residues. The germline CDR1 and CDR2 sequences are SGDLS and YYNGEE. V lost 1 base and J lost 0; bases outside the gene matches: 4. CDR3 in DNA: TGTGCCAGCAGCGTAACAGGCGGGAGCTCCTACAATGAGCAGTTCTTC. Its protein is CASSVTGGSSYNEQFF.

This chain connects TRBV11-2 to TRBJ2-7, with a weak D call TRBD2 (5 bases). CDR3 length: 15 residues. V was pared by 2 bases and J by 2 bases, with 13 bases between. Germline-derived CDR1 and CDR2 are SGHAT and FQNNGV. For the CDR3, the DNA is TGTGCCAGCAGCTTATTCAGGATCGGGGCCTACGAGCAGTACTTC. It translates to CASSLFRIGAYEQYF.

V gene TRBV5-1 combines with J gene TRBJ1-4; D is unresolved. Germline-derived CDR1 and CDR2 are SGHRS and YFSETQ. Deletions cut 4 bases from V and 7 bases from J, with 14 bases between. CDR3 length: 14 amino acids. The CDR3 nucleotides are TGCGCCAGCAGCGGCGGGAACGAGGGTGAAAAACTGTTTTTT. Protein: CASSGGNEGEKLFF.

V usage is TRBV9 and J usage is TRBJ1-3; 8 nucleotides match TRBD1. Germline CDR1 is SGDLS and CDR2 is YYNGEE. Losses at the gene ends were 4 bases for V and 4 bases for J; bases not matched to a gene: 4. The CDR3 is 14 amino acids. This CDR3 reads CASSPGQGGNTIYF. The CDR3 region has the DNA TGTGCCAGCAGCCCCGGACAGGGAGGAAACACCATATATTTT.

This rearrangement joins TRBV7-2 to TRBJ1-3, with D tentatively TRBD1 (5 bases). V was shortened by 5 bases and J by 4 bases, with 18 bases between the two germline ends. The CDR3 is 16 residues long. From germline, CDR1 is SGHTA and CDR2 FQGNSA. The CDR3 reads CASSVGPTGRGNTIYF. The CDR3 DNA sequence: TGTGCCAGCAGCGTGGGACCTACCGGGAGAGGAAACACCATATATTTT.

V gene TRBV7-9 combines with J gene TRBJ2-5; TRBD1 aligns across 8 bases. The CDR3 contains 13 residues. V lost 2 bases to trimming and J lost 11 bases; unmatched junction nucleotides: 7. Germline lookup yields CDR1 SEHNR and CDR2 FQNEAQ (reference sequence). The CDR3 sequence is CASSLPGGALQYF. In DNA form, the CDR3 reads TGTGCCAGCAGCTTACCAGGGGGCGCGTTACAGTACTTC.

This chain connects TRBV9 to TRBJ2-1, with TRBD2 matching over 10 bases. The CDR3 runs 15 residues. Trimming removed 3 bases from V and 10 bases from J; junction bases left unmatched: 10. Germline V gene lookup returns CDR1 SGDLS and CDR2 YYNGEE. This CDR3 is CASSASSGSPGEQFF. CDR3 DNA sequence: TGTGCCAGCAGCGCATCTAGCGGGAGCCCTGGGGAGCAGTTCTTC.

This chain uses TRBV7-3 with TRBJ2-5, with a tentative D call TRBD2 (5 bases). V was clipped by 5 bases and J by 5 bases, with 12 bases between them. The CDR3 has 13 amino acids. Germline-derived CDR1 and CDR2 are SGHTA and FQGTGA. This chain's CDR3 is CASSQDPGETQYF. The DNA for the CDR3 is TGTGCCAGCAGCCAAGACCCGGGGGAGACCCAGTACTTC.

The chain uses TRBV9 and TRBJ1-4; D gene unclear. The V gene's germline CDR1 is SGDLS and CDR2 YYNGEE. This CDR3 is built from 14 residues. Trimming removed 5 bases from V and 0 bases from J, with 8 bases in between. The CDR3 sequence: CASSLTATNEKLFF. The DNA of the CDR3 is TGTGCCAGCAGTTTAACAGCAACTAATGAAAAACTGTTTTTT.

This clone was counted between two and nine times. The chain employs TRBV11-3 and TRBJ2-1, with 11 bases fitting TRBD1. CDR1 is SGHNT and CDR2 is YENEEA in the germline V gene. The V gene end was trimmed by 5 bases and the J gene end by 8 bases; junction bases not matched to a gene: 5. This CDR3 is 14 amino acids long. CDR3 residues: CASSQGQGAYEQFF. CDR3 bases: TGTGCCAGCAGCCAAGGACAGGGGGCTTATGAGCAGTTCTTC.

The chain joins TRBV3-1 (or the pseudogene TRBV3-2) to TRBJ2-5; D remains unclear. CDR1 and CDR2 from the germline V gene are LGHDT and YNNKEL (reference sequence). Trimming pared 6 bases from V and 2 bases from J, leaving 13 bases between. There are 14 residues in the CDR3. The CDR3 loop reads CASRSSLPQETQYF. The CDR3 bases are TGTGCCAGCAGATCGAGTTTACCTCAAGAGACCCAGTACTTC.

The chain is built from TRBV6-5 and TRBJ1-2; maybe TRBD1 (6 bases). Germline V lookup: CDR1 MNHEY, CDR2 SVGAGI. V was shortened by 6 bases and J by 0 bases, with 14 bases between the two germline ends. The CDR3 totals 15 residues. CDR3 sequence: CASSLQGSPNYGYTF. The CDR3 coding sequence is TGTGCCAGCAGCTTACAGGGATCCCCTAACTATGGCTACACCTTC.

The V and J genes are TRBV29-1 and TRBJ2-1; possible D gene TRBD1, 5 bases. Germline V gene data show CDR1 as SQVTM and CDR2 as ANQGSEA. Between the trimmed V and J ends, which lost 7 bases and 4 bases, there was a span of 17 bases. This CDR3 comprises 14 residues. In nucleotides, the CDR3 is TGCAGCGCCTTGAGAACCAGGGAATACAATGAGCAGTTCTTC. It specifies CSALRTREYNEQFF.

The CDR3 sequence: CASSSNRGTEAFF. CDR3 sequence (DNA): TGTGCCAGCAGCTCCAATCGGGGGACTGAAGCTTTCTTT. The chain employs TRBV5-4 and TRBJ1-1; TRBD1 might be the D (5 bases). Germline CDR1 reads SGHNT; CDR2 reads YYREEE (reference sequence). The CDR3 is 13 residues long. The V end lost 3 bases, the J end lost 5 bases, and 11 bases lay between the germline ends.

This clone was seen only a few times. This chain uses TRBV7-9 with TRBJ1-3; no reliable D call. CDR3 size: 12 residues. In germline, CDR1 is SEHNR, CDR2 FQNEAQ (reference sequence). Trimming stripped 4 bases from V and 8 bases from J, with 9 bases between. This CDR3 reads CASSSGFDTIYF. The CDR3 nucleotides are TGTGCCAGCAGCTCAGGTTTCGACACCATATATTTT.

This chain joins TRBV19 and TRBJ1-6; no clear D. CDR1 is LNHDA and CDR2 is SQIVND in the germline V gene (reference sequence). V dropped 2 bases and J dropped 0 bases, with 8 bases sitting between them. The CDR3 is made up of 16 amino acids. Here the CDR3 reads CASSISPSSYNSPLHF. CDR3 sequence (DNA): TGTGCCAGTAGTATAAGCCCGAGCTCCTATAATTCACCCCTCCACTTT.